These T cell receptor beta chains were read from a single sample in a study of identifying expanded T cells in peripheral blood. The table came from immunoSEQ multiplex PCR; TCRdb's copy has only in-frame clones and leaves some out. The sample includes roughly 63,000 clones, under 85% of them seen just once. The material sequenced was blood. These receptors all come from a person aged 18 to 69 in good health. The CDR3 runs from the conserved cysteine through the conserved F or W. Fields, in order: clone size, V gene, J gene, D gene, CDR3 DNA, CDR3 protein. A D gene is named only where the DNA matches it firmly. Some rows have no size entry. The others give once, few or many, or a class for an expanded clone.

once	TRBV9	TRBJ2-2	TRBD2	TGTGCCAGCAGCGTGCAGGGACTAGCGGGGGTCACCGGGGAGCTGTTTTTT	CASSVQGLAGVTGELFF
.	TRBV6-1	TRBJ1-1	.	TGTGCCAGCAGGGGGGTGGGGTGGACTGAAGCTTTCTTT	CASRGVGWTEAFF
once	TRBV7-6	TRBJ2-2	.	TGTGCCAGCAGCCCCCAGAAGGGGGGGGCTGGCGGGGAGCTGTTTTTT	CASSPQKGGAGGELFF
.	TRBV7-9	TRBJ2-1	TRBD1	TGTGCCAGCAGCTTAGCTGGGACAGGTCTCTACAATGAGCAGTTCTTC	CASSLAGTGLYNEQFF
.	TRBV12-5	TRBJ2-4	TRBD2	TGTGCTAGTGGCCCTAGCGGGAGCCGGATTCAGTACTTC	CASGPSGSRIQYF
.	TRBV29-1	TRBJ2-7	.	TGCAGCGTTGAAGACCAGGGAAGGGGTGCCGAGCAGTACTTC	CSVEDQGRGAEQYF
.	TRBV4-2	TRBJ2-1	.	TGTGCCAGCAGCCAGTTAAAGGGGGACTACAATGAGCAGTTCTTC	CASSQLKGDYNEQFF
many	TRBV2	TRBJ1-2	.	TGTGCCAGCAGTGTAGGGGATGCTGGCTACACCTTC	CASSVGDAGYTF
once	TRBV2	TRBJ1-1	TRBD1	TGTGCCAGCAGCTACAGGGGGCAAGGCACTGAAGCTTTCTTT	CASSYRGQGTEAFF
.	TRBV6-5	TRBJ1-3	.	TGTGCCAGCAGTTACGGGCCCTCTGGAAACACCATATATTTT	CASSYGPSGNTIYF
.	TRBV11-3	TRBJ2-4	.	TGTGCCAGCAGCTTATCATCGACTGTGGGCATTCAGTACTTC	CASSLSSTVGIQYF
.	TRBV6-1	TRBJ2-5	TRBD2	TGTGCCAGCAGTGAAGGATCCCTAGCGGGTTTCCAGTACTTC	CASSEGSLAGFQYF
.	TRBV19	TRBJ2-2	TRBD1	TGTGCCAGTAGTATTGCTGGGACAGGGTTCGGGGAGCTGTTTTTT	CASSIAGTGFGELFF
few	TRBV9	TRBJ2-2	.	TGTGCCAGCAGCGCACACAACACCGGGGAGCTGTTTTTT	CASSAHNTGELFF
.	TRBV14	TRBJ2-5	.	TGTGCCAGCAGCGTCAAGAGGGCCTTCCAAGAGACCCAGTACTTC	CASSVKRAFQETQYF
.	TRBV18	TRBJ2-1	.	TGTGCCAGCTCACCCCTAGGGACACCGAGCAACGATGAGCAGTTCTTC	CASSPLGTPSNDEQFF
once	TRBV6-1	TRBJ2-2	.	TGTGCCAGCAGTGATGGAGGGGCCGAAGGCACCGGGGAGCTGTTTTTT	CASSDGGAEGTGELFF
.	TRBV2	TRBJ1-1	.	TGTGCCAGCAGCCCGAGCACTGAAGCTTTCTTT	CASSPSTEAFF
.	TRBV7-2	TRBJ2-7	TRBD1	TGTGCCAGCAGCCCCGGACAGGGTGCCTACGAGCAGTACTTC	CASSPGQGAYEQYF
.	TRBV11-2	TRBJ2-7	.	TGTGCCAGCAGCTTAGGGCATTCCTCCTACGAGCAGTACTTC	CASSLGHSSYEQYF
few	TRBV10-3	TRBJ1-5	TRBD1	TGTGCCATCAGTGCGGGACAGGGGGCGAGACAGCCCCAGCATTTT	CAISAGQGARQPQHF
.	TRBV11-2	TRBJ1-2	.	TGTGCCAGCAGCTTTGGGCCGACTAACTATGGCTACACCTTC	CASSFGPTNYGYTF
.	TRBV7-3	TRBJ1-1	.	TGTGCCAGCAGCCCCCATGAGTCCACTGAAGCTTTCTTT	CASSPHESTEAFF
.	TRBV9	TRBJ1-4	.	TGTGCCAGCAGCGTAGAGTTGGGTGAAAAACTGTTTTTT	CASSVELGEKLFF
.	TRBV4-2	TRBJ2-6	.	TGTGCCAGCAGCCAAGACAACTCTGGGGCCAACGTCCTGACTTTC	CASSQDNSGANVLTF
.	TRBV7-2	TRBJ1-5	TRBD1	TGTGCCAGCAGCTTAGCGGGGGACAGGCGCAATCAGCCCCAGCATTTT	CASSLAGDRRNQPQHF
once	TRBV27	TRBJ2-1	TRBD2	TGTGCCAGCAGAAAACTAGCGGGGGGTTACAATGAGCAGTTCTTC	CASRKLAGGYNEQFF
.	TRBV5-1	TRBJ1-2	TRBD1	TGCGCCAGCAGCTTAAGACAGGGGGCGGGCGGCTACACCTTC	CASSLRQGAGGYTF
.	TRBV4-1	TRBJ2-7	TRBD1	TGCGCCAGCAGCCCCGGACAGGGGACCTACGAGCAGTACTTC	CASSPGQGTYEQYF
.	TRBV7-9	TRBJ1-6	.	TGTGCCAGCAGGGCTACCGGGACGTTCTATAATTCACCCCTCCACTTT	CASRATGTFYNSPLHF
.	TRBV5-5	TRBJ1-4	.	TGTGCCAGCAGCTTGGTTTGGAGGGAGCGGGAAAAACTGTTTTTT	CASSLVWREREKLFF
once	TRBV5-6	TRBJ1-5	.	TGTGCCAGCAGCGTCGTGGGCCAGCCCCAGCATTTT	CASSVVGQPQHF
.	TRBV5-1	TRBJ2-2	TRBD1	TGCGCCAGCAGCCGTGACCCGGGACAGACGAACACCGGGGAGCTGTTTTTT	CASSRDPGQTNTGELFF
.	TRBV15	TRBJ1-1	.	TGTGCCACCAGCACCCCCCGCCAGAGTAACACTGAAGCTTTCTTT	CATSTPRQSNTEAFF
few	TRBV19	TRBJ2-2	.	TGTGCCAGTAGTATAGTTGGAGGCACCGGGGAGCTGTTTTTT	CASSIVGGTGELFF
few	TRBV9	TRBJ1-2	.	TGTGCCAGCAGCGCCTTTTCTGGGACGGATGATAACTATGGCTACACCTTC	CASSAFSGTDDNYGYTF
.	TRBV7-6	TRBJ2-1	TRBD2	TGTGCCAGCAGCCCGCGGACTAGCGGGGGCTACAATGAGCAGTTCTTC	CASSPRTSGGYNEQFF
many	TRBV5-1	TRBJ1-3	.	TGCGCCAGCAGCTTCTCAGGATCTGGAAACACCATATATTTT	CASSFSGSGNTIYF
.	TRBV7-9	TRBJ2-5	TRBD2	TGTGCCAGCAGCGCCGGGGGGACTTTCTCGGAGACCCAGTACTTC	CASSAGGTFSETQYF
few	TRBV7-9	TRBJ2-1	TRBD2	TGTGCCAGCAGCGGTAGGGGGACTAGCGGGAGGAATGAGCAGTTCTTC	CASSGRGTSGRNEQFF
.	TRBV7-2	TRBJ2-1	.	TGTGCCAGCAGCTTAGTGAACGAGAATGAGCAGTTCTTC	CASSLVNENEQFF
.	TRBV21-1	TRBJ2-3	.	TGTGCCAGCAGCATCCAGTCGCGCACAGATACGCAGTATTTT	CASSIQSRTDTQYF
.	TRBV30	TRBJ1-6	TRBD1	TGTGCCTGGAGTGGACAGGGCCACTATAATTCACCCCTCCACTTT	CAWSGQGHYNSPLHF
.	TRBV5-6	TRBJ1-2	.	TGTGCCAGCAGCCCCGGACGGAAAAACTATGGCTACACCTTC	CASSPGRKNYGYTF
.	TRBV9	TRBJ2-3	TRBD1	TGTGCCAGCAGCGGGAGACAGGGGGTACCAGATACGCAGTATTTT	CASSGRQGVPDTQYF
.	TRBV4-1	TRBJ1-4	.	TGCGCCAGCAGCCAAAATGAAAAACTGTTTTTT	CASSQNEKLFF
.	TRBV6-1	TRBJ2-5	.	TGTGCCAGCAGGACGGGACCCCCGGGATCGGAGACCCAGTACTTC	CASRTGPPGSETQYF
.	TRBV30	TRBJ2-2	TRBD1	TGTGCCTGGATATTTGGGACAGGGGGTTGGACCGGGGAGCTGTTTTTT	CAWIFGTGGWTGELFF
.	TRBV6-5	TRBJ2-1	.	TGTGCCAGCAGTGCCACCGGTAAACACAATGAGCAGTTCTTC	CASSATGKHNEQFF